This T cell receptor beta chain appears in the sequencing data of a study of T cell responses to AZD1222 COVID-19 vaccine. CDR3 size: 17 residues. Germline lookup yields CDR1 SGHAT and CDR2 FQNNGV. The V end was cut by 4 bases, the J end by 2 bases, with 21 bases between. This clone was counted only a few times. Generated by immunoSEQ multiplex PCR, the TCRdb table keeps only in-frame clones and is missing some. The sample has some 90,000 clones, around 90% seen once; the top ten hold 4% to 5%. The clonotype was recovered from an adult who received the AZD1222 COVID-19 vaccine. This rearrangement joins TRBV11-2 to TRBJ2-7; D possibly corresponds to TRBD2 (6 bases). This specimen consisted of peripheral blood, obtained 28 days after the second AZD1222 dose. The CDR3 region has the DNA TGTGCCAGCAGCTACGGTGGAGGGCTCACCCCGCCCTACGAGCAGTACTTC. This gives the protein CASSYGGGLTPPYEQYF. The variable domain in full, with the rest retrieved from reference TRBV11-2 and TRBJ2-7, is EAGVAQSPRYKIIEKRQSVAFWCNPISGHATLYWYQQILGQGPKLLIQFQNNGVVDDSQLPKDRFSAERLKGVDSTLKIQPAKLEDSAVYLCASSYGGGLTPPYEQYFGPGTRLTVT.